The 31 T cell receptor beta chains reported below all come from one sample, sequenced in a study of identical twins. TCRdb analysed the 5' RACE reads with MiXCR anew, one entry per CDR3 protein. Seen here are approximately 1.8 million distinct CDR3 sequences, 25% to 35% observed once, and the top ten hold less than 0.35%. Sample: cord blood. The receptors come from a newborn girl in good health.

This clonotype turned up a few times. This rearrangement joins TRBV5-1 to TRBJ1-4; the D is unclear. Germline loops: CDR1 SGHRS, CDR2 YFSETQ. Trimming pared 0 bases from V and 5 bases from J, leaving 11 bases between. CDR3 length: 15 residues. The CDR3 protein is CASSLVEGGNEKLFF. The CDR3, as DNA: TGCGCCAGCAGCTTGGTGGAGGGAGGAAATGAAAAACTGTTTTTT. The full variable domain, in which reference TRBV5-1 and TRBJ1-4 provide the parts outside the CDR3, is KAGVTQTPRYLIKTRGQQVTLSCSPISGHRSVSWYQQTPGQGLQFLFEYFSETQRNKGNFPGRFSGRQFSNSRSEMNVSTLELGDSALYLCASSLVEGGNEKLFFGSGTQLSVL.

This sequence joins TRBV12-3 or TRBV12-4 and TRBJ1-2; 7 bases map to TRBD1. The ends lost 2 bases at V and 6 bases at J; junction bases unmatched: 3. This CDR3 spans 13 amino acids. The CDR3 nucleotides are TGTGCCAGCAGTTTATCCGACAGGGATGGCTACACCTTC. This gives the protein CASSLSDRDGYTF.

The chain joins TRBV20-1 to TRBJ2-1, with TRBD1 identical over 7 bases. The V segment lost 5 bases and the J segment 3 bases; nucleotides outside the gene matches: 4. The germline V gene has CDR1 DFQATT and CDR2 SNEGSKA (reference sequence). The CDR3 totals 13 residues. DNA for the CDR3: TGCAGTGCTGAACGGGACAGCTACAATGAGCAGTTCTTC. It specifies CSAERDSYNEQFF.

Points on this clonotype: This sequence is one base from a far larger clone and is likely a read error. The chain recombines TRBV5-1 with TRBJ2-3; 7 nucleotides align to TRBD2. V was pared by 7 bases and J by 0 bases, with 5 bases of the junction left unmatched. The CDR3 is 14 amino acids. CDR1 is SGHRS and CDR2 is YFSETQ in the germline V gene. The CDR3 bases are TGCGCCAGCGGCCCGGGACTAAGCACAGATACGCAGTATTTT. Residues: CASGPGLSTDTQYF.

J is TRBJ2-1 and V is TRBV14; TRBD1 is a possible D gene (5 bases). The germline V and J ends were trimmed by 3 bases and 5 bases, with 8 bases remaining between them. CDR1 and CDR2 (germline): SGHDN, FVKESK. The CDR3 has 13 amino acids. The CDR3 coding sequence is TGTGCCAGCAGCCAGGGGCCCCACAATGAGCAGTTCTTC. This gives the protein CASSQGPHNEQFF.

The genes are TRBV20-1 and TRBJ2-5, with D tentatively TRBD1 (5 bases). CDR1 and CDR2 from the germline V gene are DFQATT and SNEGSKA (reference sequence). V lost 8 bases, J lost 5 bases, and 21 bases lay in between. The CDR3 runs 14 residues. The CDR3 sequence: CSPARGDRPETQYF. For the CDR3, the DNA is TGCAGTCCGGCTAGGGGTGATCGTCCCGAGACCCAGTACTTC.

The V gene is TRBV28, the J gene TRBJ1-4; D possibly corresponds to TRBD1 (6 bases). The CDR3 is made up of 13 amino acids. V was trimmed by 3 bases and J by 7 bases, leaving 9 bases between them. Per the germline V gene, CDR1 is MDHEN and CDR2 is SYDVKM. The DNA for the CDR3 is TGTGCCAGCAGTTTGGGGGCGCTTGAAAAACTGTTTTTT. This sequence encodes CASSLGALEKLFF.

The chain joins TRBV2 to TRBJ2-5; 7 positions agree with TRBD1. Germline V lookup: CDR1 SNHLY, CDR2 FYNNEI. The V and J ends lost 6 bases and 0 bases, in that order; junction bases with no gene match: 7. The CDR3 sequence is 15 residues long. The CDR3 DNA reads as TGTGCCAGCAGGGAAAGGACAGGCAACCAAGAGACCCAGTACTTC. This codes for CASRERTGNQETQYF.

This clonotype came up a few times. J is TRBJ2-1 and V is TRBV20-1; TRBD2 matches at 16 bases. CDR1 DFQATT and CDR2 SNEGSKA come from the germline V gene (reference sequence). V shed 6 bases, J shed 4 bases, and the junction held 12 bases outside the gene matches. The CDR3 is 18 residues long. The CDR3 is CSALGLAGGPGRYNEQFF. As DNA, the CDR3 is TGCAGTGCCCTGGGACTAGCGGGAGGGCCGGGACGGTACAATGAGCAGTTCTTC.

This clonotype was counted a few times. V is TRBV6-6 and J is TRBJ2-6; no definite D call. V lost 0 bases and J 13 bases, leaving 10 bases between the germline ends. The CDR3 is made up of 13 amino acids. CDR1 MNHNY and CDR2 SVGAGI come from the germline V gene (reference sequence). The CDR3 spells CASSYSMGTVLTF. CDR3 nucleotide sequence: TGTGCCAGCAGTTACTCCATGGGTACGGTCCTGACTTTC.

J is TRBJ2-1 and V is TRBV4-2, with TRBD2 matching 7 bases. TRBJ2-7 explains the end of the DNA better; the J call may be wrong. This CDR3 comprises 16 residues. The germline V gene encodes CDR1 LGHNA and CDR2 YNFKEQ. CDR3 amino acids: CASSQMGLADYNEQYF. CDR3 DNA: TGTGCCAGCAGCCAGATGGGGCTAGCGGATTACAATGAGCAGTACTTC.

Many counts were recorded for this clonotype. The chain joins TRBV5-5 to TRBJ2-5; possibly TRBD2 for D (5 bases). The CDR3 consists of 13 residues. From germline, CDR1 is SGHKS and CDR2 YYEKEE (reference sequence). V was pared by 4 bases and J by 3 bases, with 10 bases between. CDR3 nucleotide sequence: TGTGCCAGCAGCCCCACTAGAAAAGAGACCCAGTACTTC. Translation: CASSPTRKETQYF. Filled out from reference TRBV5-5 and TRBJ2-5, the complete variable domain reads DAGVTQSPTHLIKTRGQQVTLRCSPISGHKSVSWYQQVLGQGPQFIFQYYEKEERGRGNFPDRFSARQFPNYSSELNVNALLLGDSALYLCASSPTRKETQYFGPGTRLLVL.

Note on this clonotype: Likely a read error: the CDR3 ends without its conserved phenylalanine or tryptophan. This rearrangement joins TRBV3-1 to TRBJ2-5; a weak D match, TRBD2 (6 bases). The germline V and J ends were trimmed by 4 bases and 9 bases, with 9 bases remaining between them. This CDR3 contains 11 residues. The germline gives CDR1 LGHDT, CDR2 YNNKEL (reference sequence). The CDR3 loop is CASSPGEAQYC. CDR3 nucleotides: TGTGCCAGCAGCCCTGGGGAGGCCCAGTACTGC.

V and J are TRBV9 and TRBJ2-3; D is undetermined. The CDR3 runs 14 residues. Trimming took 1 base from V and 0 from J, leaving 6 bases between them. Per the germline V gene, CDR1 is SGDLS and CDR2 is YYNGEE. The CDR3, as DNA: TGTGCCAGCAGCGTATTCTCTAGCACAGATACGCAGTATTTT. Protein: CASSVFSSTDTQYF. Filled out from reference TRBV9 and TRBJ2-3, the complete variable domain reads DSGVTQTPKHLITATGQRVTLRCSPRSGDLSVYWYQQSLDQGLQFLIQYYNGEERAKGNILERFSAQQFPDLHSELNLSSLELGDSALYFCASSVFSSTDTQYFGPGTRLTVL.

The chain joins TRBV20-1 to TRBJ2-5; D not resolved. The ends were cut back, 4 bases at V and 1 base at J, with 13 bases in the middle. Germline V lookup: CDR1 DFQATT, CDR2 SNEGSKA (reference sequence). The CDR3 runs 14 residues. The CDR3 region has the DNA TGCAGTGCTAACTCCAAGGTAGCCCAAGAGACCCAGTACTTC. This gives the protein CSANSKVAQETQYF.

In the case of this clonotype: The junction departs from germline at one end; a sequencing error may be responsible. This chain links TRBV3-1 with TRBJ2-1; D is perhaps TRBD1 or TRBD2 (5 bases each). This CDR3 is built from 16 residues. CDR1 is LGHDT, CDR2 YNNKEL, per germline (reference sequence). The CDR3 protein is CDSSRPLVMGDNEQFF. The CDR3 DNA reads TGTGACAGCAGCCGACCCCTAGTGATGGGGGACAATGAGCAGTTCTTC.

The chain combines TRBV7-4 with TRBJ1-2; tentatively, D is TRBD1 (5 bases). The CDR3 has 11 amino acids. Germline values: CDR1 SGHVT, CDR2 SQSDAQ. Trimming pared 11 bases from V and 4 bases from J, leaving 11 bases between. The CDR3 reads CAARGFYGYTF. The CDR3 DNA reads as TGTGCCGCTCGGGGGTTCTATGGCTACACCTTC.

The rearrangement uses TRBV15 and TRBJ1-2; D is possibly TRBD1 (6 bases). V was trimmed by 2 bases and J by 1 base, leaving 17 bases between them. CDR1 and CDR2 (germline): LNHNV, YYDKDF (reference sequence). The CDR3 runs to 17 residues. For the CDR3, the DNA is TGTGCCACCAGCAGATGGCTCGGGGGCCGGGGTAACTATGGCTACACCTTC. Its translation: CATSRWLGGRGNYGYTF.

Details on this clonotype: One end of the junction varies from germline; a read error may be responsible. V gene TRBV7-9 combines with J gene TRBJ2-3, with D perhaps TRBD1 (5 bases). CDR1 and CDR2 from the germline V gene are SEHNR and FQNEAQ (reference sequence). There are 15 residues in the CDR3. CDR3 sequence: CASSLAQGNTDMQYF. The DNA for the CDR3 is TGTGCCAGCAGCTTAGCTCAGGGAAACACAGATATGCAGTATTTT.

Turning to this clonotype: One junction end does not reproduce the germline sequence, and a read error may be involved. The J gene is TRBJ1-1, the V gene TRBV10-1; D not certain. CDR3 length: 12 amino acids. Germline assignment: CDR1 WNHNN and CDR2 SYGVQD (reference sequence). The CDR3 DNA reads TGCGCCGGCAGTGAAGGGAACACTGAAGCTTTCTTT. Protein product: CAGSEGNTEAFF.

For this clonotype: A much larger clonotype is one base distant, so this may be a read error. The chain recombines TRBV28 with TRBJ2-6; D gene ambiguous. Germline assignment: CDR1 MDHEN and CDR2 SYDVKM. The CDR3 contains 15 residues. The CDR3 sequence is CASSPYRSGVNVLTF. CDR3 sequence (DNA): TGTGCCAGCAGTCCCTATCGCTCTGGGGTCAACGTCCTGACTTTC. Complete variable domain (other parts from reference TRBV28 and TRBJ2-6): DVKVTQSSRYLVKRTGEKVFLECVQDMDHENMFWYRQDPGLGLRLIYFSYDVKMKEKGDIPEGYSVSREKKERFSLILESASTNQTSMYLCASSPYRSGVNVLTFGAGSRLTVL.

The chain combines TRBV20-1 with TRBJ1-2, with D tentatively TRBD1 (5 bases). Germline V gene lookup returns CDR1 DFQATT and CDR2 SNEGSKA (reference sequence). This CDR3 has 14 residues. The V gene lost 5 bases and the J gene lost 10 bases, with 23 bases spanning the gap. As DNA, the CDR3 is TGCAGTGCTCCCCGAAAAGGGGCTGTAAATGACTACACCTTC. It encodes CSAPRKGAVNDYTF.

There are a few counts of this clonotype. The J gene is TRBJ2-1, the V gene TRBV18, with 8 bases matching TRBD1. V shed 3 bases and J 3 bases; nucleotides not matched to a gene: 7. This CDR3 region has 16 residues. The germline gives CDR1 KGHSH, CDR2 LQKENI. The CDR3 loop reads CASSPSDRVYYNEQFF. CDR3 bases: TGTGCCAGCTCACCCTCGGACAGGGTCTACTACAATGAGCAGTTCTTC.

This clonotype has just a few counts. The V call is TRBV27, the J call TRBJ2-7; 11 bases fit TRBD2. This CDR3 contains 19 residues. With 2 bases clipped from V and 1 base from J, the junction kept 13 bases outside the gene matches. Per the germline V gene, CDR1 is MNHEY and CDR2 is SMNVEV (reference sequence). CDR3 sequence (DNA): TGTGCCAGCAGTTTAAGGGTTAGCGGGGGGGCAACGAAATCCTACGAGCAGTACTTC. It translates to CASSLRVSGGATKSYEQYF.

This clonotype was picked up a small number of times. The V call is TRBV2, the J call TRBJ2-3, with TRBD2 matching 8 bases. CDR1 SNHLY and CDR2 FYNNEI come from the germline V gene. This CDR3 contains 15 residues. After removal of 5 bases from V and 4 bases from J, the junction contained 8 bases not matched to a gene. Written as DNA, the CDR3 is TGTGCCAGCAGTACTAGCGGCATTGGTTCAGATACGCAGTATTTT. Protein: CASSTSGIGSDTQYF.

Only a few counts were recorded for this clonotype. CDR3 protein: CATSREPVSYEQYF. The DNA of the CDR3 is TGTGCCACCAGCAGAGAACCGGTCTCCTACGAGCAGTACTTC. The rearrangement joins TRBV15 to TRBJ2-7; D is uncertain. Trimming removed 0 bases from V and 0 bases from J, with 6 bases in between. The CDR3 covers 14 residues. Germline values: CDR1 LNHNV, CDR2 YYDKDF (reference sequence).

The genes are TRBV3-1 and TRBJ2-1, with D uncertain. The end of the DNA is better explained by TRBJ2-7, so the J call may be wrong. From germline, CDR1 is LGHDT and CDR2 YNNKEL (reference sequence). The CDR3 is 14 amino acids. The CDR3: CASSQEFSYNEQYF. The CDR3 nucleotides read TGTGCCAGCAGCCAAGAGTTCTCCTACAATGAGCAGTACTTC.

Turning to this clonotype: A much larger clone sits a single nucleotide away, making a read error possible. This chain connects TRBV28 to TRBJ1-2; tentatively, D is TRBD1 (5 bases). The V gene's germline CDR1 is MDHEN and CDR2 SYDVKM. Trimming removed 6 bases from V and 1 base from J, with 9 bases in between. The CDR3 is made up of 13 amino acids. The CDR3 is CASSRQFNYGYTF. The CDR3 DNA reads TGTGCCAGCAGCCGACAGTTTAACTATGGCTACACCTTC.

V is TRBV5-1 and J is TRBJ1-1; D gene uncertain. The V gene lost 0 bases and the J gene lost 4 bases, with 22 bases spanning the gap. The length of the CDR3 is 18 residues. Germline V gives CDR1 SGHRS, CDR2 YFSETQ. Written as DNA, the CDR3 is TGCGCCAGCAGCTTGGGACTCTTTAGGGTTGGTGTAGGCACTGAAGCTTTCTTT. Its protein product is CASSLGLFRVGVGTEAFF.

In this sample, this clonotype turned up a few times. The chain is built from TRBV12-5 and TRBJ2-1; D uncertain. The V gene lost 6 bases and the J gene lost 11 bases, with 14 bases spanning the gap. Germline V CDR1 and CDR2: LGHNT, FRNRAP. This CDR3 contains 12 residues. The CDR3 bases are TGTGCTAGTGGCCAGACCGCAGGTCAGCAGTTCTTC. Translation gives CASGQTAGQQFF.

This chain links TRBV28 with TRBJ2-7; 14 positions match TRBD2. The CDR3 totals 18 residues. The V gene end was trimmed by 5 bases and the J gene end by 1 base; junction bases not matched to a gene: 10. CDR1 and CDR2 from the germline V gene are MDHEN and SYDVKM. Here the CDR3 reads CASSPPGTSGSPSYEQYF. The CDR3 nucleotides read TGTGCCAGCAGTCCCCCCGGGACTAGCGGGAGCCCGTCCTACGAGCAGTACTTC.